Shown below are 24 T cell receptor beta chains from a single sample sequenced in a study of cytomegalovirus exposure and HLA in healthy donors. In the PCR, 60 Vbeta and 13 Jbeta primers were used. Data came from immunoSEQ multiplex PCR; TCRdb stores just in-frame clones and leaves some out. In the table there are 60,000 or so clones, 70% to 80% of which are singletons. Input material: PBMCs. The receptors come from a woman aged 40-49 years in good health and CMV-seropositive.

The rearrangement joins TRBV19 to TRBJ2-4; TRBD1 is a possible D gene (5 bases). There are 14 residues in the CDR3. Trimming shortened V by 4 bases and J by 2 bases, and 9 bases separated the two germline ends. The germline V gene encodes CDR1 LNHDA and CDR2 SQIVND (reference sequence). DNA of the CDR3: TGTGCCAGTAGTAGCAGGGTGACCAAAAACATTCAGTACTTC. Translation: CASSSRVTKNIQYF. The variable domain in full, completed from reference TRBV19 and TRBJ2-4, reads DGGITQSPKYLFRKEGQNVTLSCEQNLNHDAMYWYRQDPGQGLRLIYYSQIVNDFQKGDIAEGYSVSREKKESFPLTVTSAQKNPTAFYLCASSSRVTKNIQYFGAGTRLSVL.

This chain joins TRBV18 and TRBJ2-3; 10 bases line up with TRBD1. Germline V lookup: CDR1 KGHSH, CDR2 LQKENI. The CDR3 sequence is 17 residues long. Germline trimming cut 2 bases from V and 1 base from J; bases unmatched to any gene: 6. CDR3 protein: CASSPYGTGVGTDTQYF. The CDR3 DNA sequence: TGTGCCAGCTCACCATACGGGACAGGGGTCGGCACAGATACGCAGTATTTT.

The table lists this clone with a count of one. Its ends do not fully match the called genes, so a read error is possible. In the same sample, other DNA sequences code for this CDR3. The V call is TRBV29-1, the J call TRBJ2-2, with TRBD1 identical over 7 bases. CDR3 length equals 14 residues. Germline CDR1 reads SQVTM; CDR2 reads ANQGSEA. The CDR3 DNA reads TGCAGCGTCGGTAGACAGGGTGGAACCGGGGAGCTGTTCTTT. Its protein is CSVGRQGGTGELFF.

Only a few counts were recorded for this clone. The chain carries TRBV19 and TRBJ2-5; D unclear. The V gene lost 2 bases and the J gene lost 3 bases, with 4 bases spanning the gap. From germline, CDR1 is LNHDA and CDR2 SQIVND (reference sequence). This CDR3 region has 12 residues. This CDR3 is CASSIPKETQYF. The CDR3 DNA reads TGTGCCAGTAGTATACCTAAAGAGACCCAGTACTTC. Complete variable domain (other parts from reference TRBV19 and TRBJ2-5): DGGITQSPKYLFRKEGQNVTLSCEQNLNHDAMYWYRQDPGQGLRLIYYSQIVNDFQKGDIAEGYSVSREKKESFPLTVTSAQKNPTAFYLCASSIPKETQYFGPGTRLLVL.

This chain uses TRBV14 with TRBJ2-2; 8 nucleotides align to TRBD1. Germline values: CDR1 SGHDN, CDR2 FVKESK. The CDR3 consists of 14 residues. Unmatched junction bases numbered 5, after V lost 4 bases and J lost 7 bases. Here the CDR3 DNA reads TGTGCCAGCAGCCGACAGGGGTTGGGCGGGGAGCTGTTTTTT. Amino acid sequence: CASSRQGLGGELFF.

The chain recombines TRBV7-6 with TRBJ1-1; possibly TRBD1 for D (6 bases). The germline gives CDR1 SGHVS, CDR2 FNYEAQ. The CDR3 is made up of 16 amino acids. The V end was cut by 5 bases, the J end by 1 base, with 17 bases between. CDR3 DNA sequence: TGTGCCAGCAGCGCCCGAACCACAGGGTCGAACACTGAAGCTTTCTTT. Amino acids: CASSARTTGSNTEAFF.

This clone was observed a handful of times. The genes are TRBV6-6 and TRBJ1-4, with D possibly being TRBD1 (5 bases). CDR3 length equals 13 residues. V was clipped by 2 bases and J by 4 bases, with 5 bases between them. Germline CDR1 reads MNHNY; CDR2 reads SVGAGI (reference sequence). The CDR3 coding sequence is TGTGCCAGCAGTTACGGACATAATGAAAAACTGTTTTTT. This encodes CASSYGHNEKLFF.

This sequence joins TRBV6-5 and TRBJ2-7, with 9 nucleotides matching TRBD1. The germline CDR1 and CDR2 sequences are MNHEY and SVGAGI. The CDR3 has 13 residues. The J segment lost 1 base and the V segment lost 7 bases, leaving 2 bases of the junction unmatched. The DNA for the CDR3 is TGTGCCAGCAAGGGACAGGGATCCTACGAGCAGTACTTC. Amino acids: CASKGQGSYEQYF.

In DNA, the CDR3 is TGTGCCAGCTCCGTCTCGAGTCTTCAAGAGACCCAGTACTTC. Encoded protein: CASSVSSLQETQYF. The chain uses TRBV6-6 and TRBJ2-5; no clear D gene. V gave up 8 bases and J gave up 2 bases, with 15 bases separating them. This CDR3 contains 14 residues. Germline V gene sequence: CDR1 MNHNY, CDR2 SVGAGI (reference sequence).

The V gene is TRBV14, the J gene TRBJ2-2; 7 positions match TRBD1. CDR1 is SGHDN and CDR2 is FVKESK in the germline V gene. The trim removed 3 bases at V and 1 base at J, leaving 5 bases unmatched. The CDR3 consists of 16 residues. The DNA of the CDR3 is TGTGCCAGCAGCCAGCTTCGGACAGGGAACACCGGGGAGCTGTTTTTT. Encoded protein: CASSQLRTGNTGELFF.

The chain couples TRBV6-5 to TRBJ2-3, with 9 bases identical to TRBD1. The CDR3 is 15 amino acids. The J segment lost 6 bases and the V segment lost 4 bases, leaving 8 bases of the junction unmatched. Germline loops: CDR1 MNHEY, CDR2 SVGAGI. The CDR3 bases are TGTGCCAGCAGTTTACGGACAGGGGCCCCCGATACGCAGTATTTT. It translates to CASSLRTGAPDTQYF.

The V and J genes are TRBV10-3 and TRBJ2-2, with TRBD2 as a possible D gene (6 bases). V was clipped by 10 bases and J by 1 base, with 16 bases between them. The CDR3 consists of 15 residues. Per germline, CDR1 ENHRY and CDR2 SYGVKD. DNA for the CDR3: TGTGCCACCCTTGAATGGGACTTGAACACCGGGGAGCTGTTTTTT. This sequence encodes CATLEWDLNTGELFF.

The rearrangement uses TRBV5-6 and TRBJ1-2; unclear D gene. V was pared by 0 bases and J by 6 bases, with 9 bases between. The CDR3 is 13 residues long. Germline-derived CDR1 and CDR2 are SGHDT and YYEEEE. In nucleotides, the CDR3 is TGTGCCAGCAGCTTGGGGCGGGCAGATGGCTACACCTTC. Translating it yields CASSLGRADGYTF.

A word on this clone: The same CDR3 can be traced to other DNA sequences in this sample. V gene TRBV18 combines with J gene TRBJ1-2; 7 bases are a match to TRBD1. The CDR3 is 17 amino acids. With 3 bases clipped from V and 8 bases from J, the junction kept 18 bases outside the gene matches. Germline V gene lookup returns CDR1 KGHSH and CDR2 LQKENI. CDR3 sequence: CASSPLAHSKGAGGYTF. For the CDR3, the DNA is TGTGCCAGCTCACCGTTAGCCCACTCTAAGGGGGCAGGAGGCTACACCTTC.

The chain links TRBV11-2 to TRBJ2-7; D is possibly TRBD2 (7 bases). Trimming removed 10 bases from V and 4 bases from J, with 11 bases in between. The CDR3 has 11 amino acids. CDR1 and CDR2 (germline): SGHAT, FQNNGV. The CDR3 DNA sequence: TGTGCCACCAGGGGAGGGTACGAGCAGTACTTC. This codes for CATRGGYEQYF.

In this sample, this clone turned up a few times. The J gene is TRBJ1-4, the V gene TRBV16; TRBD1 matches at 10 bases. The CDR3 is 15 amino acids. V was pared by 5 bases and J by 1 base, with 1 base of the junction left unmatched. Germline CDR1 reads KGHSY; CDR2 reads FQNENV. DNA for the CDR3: TGTGCCAGCAGCGACAGGGGGCAAACTAATGAAAAACTGTTTTTT. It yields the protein CASSDRGQTNEKLFF.

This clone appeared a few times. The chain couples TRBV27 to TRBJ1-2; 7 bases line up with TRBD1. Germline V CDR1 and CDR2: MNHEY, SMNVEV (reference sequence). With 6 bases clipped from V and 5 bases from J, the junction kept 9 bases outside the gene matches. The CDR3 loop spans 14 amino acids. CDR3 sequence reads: CASRKGATGYGYTF. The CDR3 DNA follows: TGTGCCAGCAGAAAGGGGGCTACAGGGTATGGCTACACCTTC.

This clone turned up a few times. The CDR3: CAISDGTGPYTDTQYF. The CDR3 DNA is TGTGCCATCAGTGACGGGACAGGGCCCTACACAGATACGCAGTATTTT. The V and J genes are TRBV10-3 and TRBJ2-3; 9 bases are shared with TRBD1. This CDR3 is 16 amino acids long. V lost 3 bases, J lost 2 bases, and 6 bases stayed unmatched. Germline-derived CDR1 and CDR2 are ENHRY and SYGVKD.

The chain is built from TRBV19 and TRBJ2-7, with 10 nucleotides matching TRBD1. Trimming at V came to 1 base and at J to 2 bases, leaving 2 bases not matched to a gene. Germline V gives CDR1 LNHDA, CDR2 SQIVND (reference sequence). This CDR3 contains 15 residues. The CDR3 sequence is CASSIAGTGAYEQYF. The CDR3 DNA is TGTGCCAGTAGTATAGCCGGGACAGGGGCCTACGAGCAGTACTTC.

The CDR3, as DNA: TGTGCCAGTAGTATGGGACAGGGACGGAATTCACCCCTCCACTTT. It encodes CASSMGQGRNSPLHF. The rearrangement joins TRBV19 to TRBJ1-6; 9 bases are a match to TRBD1. The germline V gene has CDR1 LNHDA and CDR2 SQIVND (reference sequence). CDR3 length: 15 amino acids. Trimming at V came to 3 bases and at J to 7 bases, leaving 4 bases not matched to a gene.

CDR3 sequence (DNA): TGTGCTAGTGGTTTGGTCCCTCTGGGGAGGGCTGGCTACACCTTC. Translating it yields CASGLVPLGRAGYTF. V usage is TRBV12-5 and J usage is TRBJ1-2; D uncertain. This CDR3 contains 15 residues. Trimming took off 0 bases at V and 7 bases at J, with 15 bases between the two ends. Germline values: CDR1 LGHNT, CDR2 FRNRAP. Full variable domain (outside the CDR3, taken from reference TRBV12-5 and TRBJ1-2): DARVTQTPRHKVTEMGQEVTMRCQPILGHNTVFWYRQTMMQGLELLAYFRNRAPLDDSGMPKDRFSAEMPDATLATLKIQPSEPRDSAVYFCASGLVPLGRAGYTFGSGTRLTVV.

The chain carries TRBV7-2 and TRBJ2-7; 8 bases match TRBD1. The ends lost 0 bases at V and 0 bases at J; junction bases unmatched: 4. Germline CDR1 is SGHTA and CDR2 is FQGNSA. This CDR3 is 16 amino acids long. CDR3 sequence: CASSLASGQVSYEQYF. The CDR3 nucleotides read TGTGCCAGCAGCTTAGCGTCGGGACAGGTCTCCTACGAGCAGTACTTC.

In DNA, the CDR3 is TGTGCCAGCAGCGTCAGGCCGAGCACAGATACGCAGTATTTT. This codes for CASSVRPSTDTQYF. The J gene is TRBJ2-3, the V gene TRBV9; D is uncertain. Germline V gene data show CDR1 as SGDLS and CDR2 as YYNGEE. CDR3 length equals 14 residues. The V end lost 2 bases, the J end lost 0 bases, and 7 bases lay between the germline ends.

The CDR3 sequence is CASSPMGLENEKLFF. CDR3 nucleotides: TGCGCCAGCAGCCCCATGGGACTGGAAAATGAAAAACTGTTTTTT. This chain joins TRBV4-1 and TRBJ1-4; perhaps TRBD1 as D (5 bases). Trimming removed 4 bases at V and 5 bases at J, with 14 bases between. Germline loops: CDR1 MGHRA, CDR2 YSYEKL. This CDR3 is built from 15 residues.